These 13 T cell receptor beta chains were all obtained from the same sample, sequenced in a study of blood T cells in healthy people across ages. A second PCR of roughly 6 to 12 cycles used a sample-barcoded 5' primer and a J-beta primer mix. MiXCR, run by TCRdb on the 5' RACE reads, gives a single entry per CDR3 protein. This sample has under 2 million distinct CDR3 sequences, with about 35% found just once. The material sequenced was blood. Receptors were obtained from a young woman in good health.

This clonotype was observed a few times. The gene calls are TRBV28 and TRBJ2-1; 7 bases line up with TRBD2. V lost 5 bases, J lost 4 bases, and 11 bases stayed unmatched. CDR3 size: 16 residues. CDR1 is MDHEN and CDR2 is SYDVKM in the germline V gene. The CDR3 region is CASSPFSGRSYNEQFF. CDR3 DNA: TGTGCCAGCAGTCCATTTAGCGGGCGGAGTTACAATGAGCAGTTCTTC.

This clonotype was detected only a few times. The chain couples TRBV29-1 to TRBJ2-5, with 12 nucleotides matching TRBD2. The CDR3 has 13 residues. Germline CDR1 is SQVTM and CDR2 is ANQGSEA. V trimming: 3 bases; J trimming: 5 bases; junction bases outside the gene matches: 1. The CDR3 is CSVDGTSGETQYF. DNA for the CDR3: TGCAGCGTTGATGGGACTAGCGGGGAGACCCAGTACTTC.

CDR3 coding DNA: TGTGCCAGCGGTTCAAGAGGGCAGACGAACACTGAAGCTTTCTTT. Amino acid sequence: CASGSRGQTNTEAFF. The chain employs TRBV4-2 and TRBJ1-1; D is unresolved. V dropped 8 bases and J dropped 1 base, with 17 bases sitting between them. Germline CDR1 and CDR2: LGHNA and YNFKEQ. The CDR3 has 15 residues.

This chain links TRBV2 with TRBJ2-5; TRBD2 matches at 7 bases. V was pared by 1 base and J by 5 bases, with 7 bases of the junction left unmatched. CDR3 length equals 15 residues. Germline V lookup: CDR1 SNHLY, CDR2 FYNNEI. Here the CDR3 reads CASSEGGAGWETQYF. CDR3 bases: TGTGCCAGCAGTGAAGGGGGAGCGGGATGGGAGACCCAGTACTTC.

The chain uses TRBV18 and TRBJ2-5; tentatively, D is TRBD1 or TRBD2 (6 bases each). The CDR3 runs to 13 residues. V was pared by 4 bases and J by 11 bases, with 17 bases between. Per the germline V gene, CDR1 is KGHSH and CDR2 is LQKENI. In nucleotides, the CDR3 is TGTGCCAGCTCACGCGAGGGGGGAAGTGAGCAGTACTTC. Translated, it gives CASSREGGSEQYF.

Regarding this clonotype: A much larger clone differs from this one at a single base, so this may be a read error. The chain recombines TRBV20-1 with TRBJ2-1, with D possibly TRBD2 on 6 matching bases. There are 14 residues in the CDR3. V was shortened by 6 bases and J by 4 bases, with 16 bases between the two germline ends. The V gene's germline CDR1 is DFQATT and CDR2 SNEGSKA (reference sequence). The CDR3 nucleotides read TGCAGTGCCCCAAGTGGTCGGGAGTACAATGAGCAGTTCTTC. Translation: CSAPSGREYNEQFF.

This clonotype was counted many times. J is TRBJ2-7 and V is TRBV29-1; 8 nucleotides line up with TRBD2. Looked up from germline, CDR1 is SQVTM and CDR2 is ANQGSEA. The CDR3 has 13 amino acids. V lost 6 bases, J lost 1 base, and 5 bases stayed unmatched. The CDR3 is CSVTAGVSYEQYF. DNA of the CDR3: TGCAGCGTCACAGCGGGGGTATCCTACGAGCAGTACTTC.

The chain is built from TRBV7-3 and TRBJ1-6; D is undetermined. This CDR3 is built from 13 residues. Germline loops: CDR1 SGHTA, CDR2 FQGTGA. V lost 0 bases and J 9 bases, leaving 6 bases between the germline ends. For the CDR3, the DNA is TGTGCCAGCAGCTTAACGAGTACTTCACCCCTCCACTTT. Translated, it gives CASSLTSTSPLHF.

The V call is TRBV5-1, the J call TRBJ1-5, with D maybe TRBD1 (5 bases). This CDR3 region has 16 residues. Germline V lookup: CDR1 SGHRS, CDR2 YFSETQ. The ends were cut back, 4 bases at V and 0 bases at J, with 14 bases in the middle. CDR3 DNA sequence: TGCGCCAGCAGCCGCTTCGGGGGTGATAGCAATCAGCCCCAGCATTTT. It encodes CASSRFGGDSNQPQHF.

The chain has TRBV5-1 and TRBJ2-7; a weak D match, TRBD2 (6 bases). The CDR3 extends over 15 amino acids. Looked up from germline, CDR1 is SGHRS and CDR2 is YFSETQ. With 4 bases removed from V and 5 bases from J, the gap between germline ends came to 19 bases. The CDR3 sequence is CASSGRKEGSHEQYF. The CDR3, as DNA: TGCGCCAGCAGCGGAAGGAAGGAGGGGTCCCACGAGCAGTACTTC.

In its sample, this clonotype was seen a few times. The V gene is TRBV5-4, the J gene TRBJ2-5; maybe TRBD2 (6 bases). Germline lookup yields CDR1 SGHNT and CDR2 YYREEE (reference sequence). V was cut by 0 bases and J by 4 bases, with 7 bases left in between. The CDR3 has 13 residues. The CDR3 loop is CASSLEEGETQYF. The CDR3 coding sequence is TGTGCCAGCAGCTTGGAGGAGGGAGAGACCCAGTACTTC.

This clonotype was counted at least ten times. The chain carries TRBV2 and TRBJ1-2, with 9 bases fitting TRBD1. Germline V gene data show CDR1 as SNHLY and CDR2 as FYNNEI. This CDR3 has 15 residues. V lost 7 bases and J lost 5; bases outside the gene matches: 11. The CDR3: CASKETGTGSYGYTF. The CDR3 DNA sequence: TGTGCCAGCAAAGAGACCGGGACAGGGTCGTATGGCTACACCTTC.

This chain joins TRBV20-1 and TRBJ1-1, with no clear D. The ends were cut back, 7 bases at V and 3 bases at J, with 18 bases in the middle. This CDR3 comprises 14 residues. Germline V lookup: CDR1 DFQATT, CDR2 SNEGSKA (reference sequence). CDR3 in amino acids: CSGTRAGVHTEAFF. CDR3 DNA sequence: TGCAGTGGCACCCGGGCTGGGGTCCACACTGAAGCTTTCTTT.